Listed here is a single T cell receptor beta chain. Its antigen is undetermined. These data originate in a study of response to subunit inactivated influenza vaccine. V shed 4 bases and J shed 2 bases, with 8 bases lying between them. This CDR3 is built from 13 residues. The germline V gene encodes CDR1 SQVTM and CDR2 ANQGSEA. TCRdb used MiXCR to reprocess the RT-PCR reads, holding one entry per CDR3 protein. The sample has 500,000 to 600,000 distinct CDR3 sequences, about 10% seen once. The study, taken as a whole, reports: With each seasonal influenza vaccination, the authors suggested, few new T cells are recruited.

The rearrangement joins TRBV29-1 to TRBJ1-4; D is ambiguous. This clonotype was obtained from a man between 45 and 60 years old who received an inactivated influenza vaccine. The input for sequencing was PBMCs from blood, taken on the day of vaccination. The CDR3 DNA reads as TGCAGCGTTGTTGCTAGTACTAATGAAAAACTGTTTTTT. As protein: CSVVASTNEKLFF.